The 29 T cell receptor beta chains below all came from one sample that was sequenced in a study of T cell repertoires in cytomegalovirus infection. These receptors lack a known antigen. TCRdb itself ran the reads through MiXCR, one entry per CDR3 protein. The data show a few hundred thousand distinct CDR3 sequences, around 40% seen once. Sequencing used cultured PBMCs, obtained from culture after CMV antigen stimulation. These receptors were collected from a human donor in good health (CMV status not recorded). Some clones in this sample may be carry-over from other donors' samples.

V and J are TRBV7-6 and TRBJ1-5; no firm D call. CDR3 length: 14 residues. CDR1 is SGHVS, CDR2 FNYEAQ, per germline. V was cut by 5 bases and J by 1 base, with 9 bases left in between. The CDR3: CASSPPGSNQPQHF. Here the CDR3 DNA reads TGTGCCAGCAGCCCGCCCGGGAGCAATCAGCCCCAGCATTTT.

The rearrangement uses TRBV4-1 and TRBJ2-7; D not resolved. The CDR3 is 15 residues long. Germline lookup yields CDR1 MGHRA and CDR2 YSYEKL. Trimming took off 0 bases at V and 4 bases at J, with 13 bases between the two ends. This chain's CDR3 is CASSQDLSSRYEQYF. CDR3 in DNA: TGCGCCAGCAGCCAAGATCTCAGCAGCCGATACGAGCAGTACTTC.

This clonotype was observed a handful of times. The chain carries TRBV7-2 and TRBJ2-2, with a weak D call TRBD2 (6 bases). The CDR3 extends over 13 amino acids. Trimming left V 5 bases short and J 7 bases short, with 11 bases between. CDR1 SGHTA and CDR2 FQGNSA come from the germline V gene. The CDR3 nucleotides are TGTGCCAGCAGCCTACGACTAGGCGGGGAGCTGTTTTTT. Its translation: CASSLRLGGELFF. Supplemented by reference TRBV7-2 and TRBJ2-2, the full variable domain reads GAGVSQSPSNKVTEKGKDVELRCDPISGHTALYWYRQSLGQGLEFLIYFQGNSAPDKSGLPSDRFSAERTGGSVSTLTIQRTQQEDSAVYLCASSLRLGGELFFGEGSRLTVL.

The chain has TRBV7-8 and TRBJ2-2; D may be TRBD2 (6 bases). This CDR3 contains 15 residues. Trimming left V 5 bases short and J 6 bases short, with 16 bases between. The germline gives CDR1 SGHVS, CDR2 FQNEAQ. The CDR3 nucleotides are TGTGCCAGCAGCCGAAGACTAGGAGGAGCCGGGGAGCTGTTTTTT. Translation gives CASSRRLGGAGELFF.

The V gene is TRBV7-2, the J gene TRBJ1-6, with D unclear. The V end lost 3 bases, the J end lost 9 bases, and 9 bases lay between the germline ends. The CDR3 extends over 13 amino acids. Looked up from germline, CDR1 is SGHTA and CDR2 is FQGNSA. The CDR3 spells CASSFSPGSPLHF. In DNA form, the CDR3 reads TGTGCCAGCAGCTTCTCCCCAGGTTCACCCCTCCACTTT.

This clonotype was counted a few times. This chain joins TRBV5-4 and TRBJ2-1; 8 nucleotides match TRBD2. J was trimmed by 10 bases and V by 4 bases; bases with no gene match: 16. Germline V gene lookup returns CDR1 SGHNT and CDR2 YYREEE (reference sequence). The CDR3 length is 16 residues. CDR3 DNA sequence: TGTGCCAGCAGCCCGCGGGAGGCGGGGTGGGTAGGGGAGCAGTTCTTC. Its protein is CASSPREAGWVGEQFF.

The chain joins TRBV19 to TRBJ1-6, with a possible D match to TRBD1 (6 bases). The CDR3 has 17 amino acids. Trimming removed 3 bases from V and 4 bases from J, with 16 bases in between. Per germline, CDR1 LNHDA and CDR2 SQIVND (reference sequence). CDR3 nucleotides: TGTGCCAGTAGTATCGGACAGCTTAACTTTTATAATTCACCCCTCCACTTT. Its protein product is CASSIGQLNFYNSPLHF.

The CDR3 sequence: CASSSWSAGQEKLFF. For the CDR3, the DNA is TGTGCCAGCAGCTCCTGGTCGGCAGGGCAGGAAAAACTGTTTTTT. The chain employs TRBV5-4 and TRBJ1-4; a possible D gene is TRBD1 (5 bases). V was cut by 3 bases and J by 8 bases, with 17 bases left in between. The CDR3 loop spans 15 amino acids. Per the germline V gene, CDR1 is SGHNT and CDR2 is YYREEE (reference sequence).

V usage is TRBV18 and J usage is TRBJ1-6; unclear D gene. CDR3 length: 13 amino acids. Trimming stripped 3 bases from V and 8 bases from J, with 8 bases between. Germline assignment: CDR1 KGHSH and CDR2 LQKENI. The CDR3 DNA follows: TGTGCCAGCTCACCGATAGAAGATTCACCCCTCCACTTT. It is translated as CASSPIEDSPLHF.

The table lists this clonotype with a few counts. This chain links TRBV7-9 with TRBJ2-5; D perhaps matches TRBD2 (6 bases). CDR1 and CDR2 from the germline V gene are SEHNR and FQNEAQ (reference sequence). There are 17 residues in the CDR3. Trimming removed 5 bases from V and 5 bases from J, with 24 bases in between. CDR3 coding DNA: TGTGCCAGCAGCGCTGCCCCGGGAGAAGGTCTGGGGGAGACCCAGTACTTC. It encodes CASSAAPGEGLGETQYF.

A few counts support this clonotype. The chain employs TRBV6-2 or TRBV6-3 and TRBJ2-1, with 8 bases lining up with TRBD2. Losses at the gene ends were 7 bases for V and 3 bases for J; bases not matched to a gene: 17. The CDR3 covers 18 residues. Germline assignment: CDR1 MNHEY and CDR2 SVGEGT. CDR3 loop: CASNYRGGGWGSYNEQFF. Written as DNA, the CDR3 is TGTGCCAGCAACTACCGGGGGGGAGGCTGGGGGAGCTACAATGAGCAGTTCTTC.

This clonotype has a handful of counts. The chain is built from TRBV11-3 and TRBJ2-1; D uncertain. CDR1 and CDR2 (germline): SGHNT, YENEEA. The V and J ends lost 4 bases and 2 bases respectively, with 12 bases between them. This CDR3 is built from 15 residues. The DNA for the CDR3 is TGTGCCAGCAGCTCGGTGACTGACACCTACAATGAGCAGTTCTTC. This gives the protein CASSSVTDTYNEQFF.

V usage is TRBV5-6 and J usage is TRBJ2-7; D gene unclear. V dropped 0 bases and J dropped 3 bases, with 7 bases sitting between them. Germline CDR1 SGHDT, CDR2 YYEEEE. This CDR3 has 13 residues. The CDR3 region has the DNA TGTGCCAGCAGCTTGGGCAGGCACTACGAGCAGTACTTC. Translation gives CASSLGRHYEQYF.

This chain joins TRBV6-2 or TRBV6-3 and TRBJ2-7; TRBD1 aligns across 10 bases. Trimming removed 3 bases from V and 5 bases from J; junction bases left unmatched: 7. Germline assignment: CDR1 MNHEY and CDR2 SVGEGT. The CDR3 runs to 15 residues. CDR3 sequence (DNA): TGTGCCAGCAGTTATAGACAGGGGGCCGTGGACGAGCAGTACTTC. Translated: CASSYRQGAVDEQYF.

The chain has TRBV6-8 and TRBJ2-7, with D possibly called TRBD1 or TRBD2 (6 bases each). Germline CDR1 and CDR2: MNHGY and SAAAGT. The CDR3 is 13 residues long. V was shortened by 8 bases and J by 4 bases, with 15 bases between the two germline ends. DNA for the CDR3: TGTGCCAGCCGGGGGCGGAATTATTACGAGCAGTACTTC. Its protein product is CASRGRNYYEQYF.

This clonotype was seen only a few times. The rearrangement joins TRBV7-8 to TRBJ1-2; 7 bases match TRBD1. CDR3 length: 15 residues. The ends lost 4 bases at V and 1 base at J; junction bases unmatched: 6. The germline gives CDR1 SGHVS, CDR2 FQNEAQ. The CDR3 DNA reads TGTGCCAGCAGCTCGACAGGGTTCAGTAACTATGGCTACACCTTC. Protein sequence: CASSSTGFSNYGYTF.

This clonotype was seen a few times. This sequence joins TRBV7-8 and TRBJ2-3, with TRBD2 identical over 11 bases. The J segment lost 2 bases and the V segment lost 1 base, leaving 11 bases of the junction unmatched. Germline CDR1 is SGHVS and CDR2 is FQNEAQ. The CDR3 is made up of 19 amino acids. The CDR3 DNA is TGTGCCAGCAGCTTAGGGTCGCTAGCGGGGGGTCCGACCACAGATACGCAGTATTTT. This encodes CASSLGSLAGGPTTDTQYF.

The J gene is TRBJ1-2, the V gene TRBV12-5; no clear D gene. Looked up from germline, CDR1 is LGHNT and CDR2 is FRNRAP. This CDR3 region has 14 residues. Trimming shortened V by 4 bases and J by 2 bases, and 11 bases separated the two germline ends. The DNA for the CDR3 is TGTGCTAGTGGTTCAAGGCCCGGAAACTATGGCTACACCTTC. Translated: CASGSRPGNYGYTF.

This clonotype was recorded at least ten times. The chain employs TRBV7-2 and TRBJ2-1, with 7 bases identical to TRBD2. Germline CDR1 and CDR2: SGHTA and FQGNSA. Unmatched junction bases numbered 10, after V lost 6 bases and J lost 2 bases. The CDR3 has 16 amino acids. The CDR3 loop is CASRLPGLPTYNEQFF. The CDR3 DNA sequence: TGTGCCAGCAGACTTCCGGGACTACCCACCTACAATGAGCAGTTCTTC. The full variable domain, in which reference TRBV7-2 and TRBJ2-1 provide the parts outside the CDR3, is GAGVSQSPSNKVTEKGKDVELRCDPISGHTALYWYRQSLGQGLEFLIYFQGNSAPDKSGLPSDRFSAERTGGSVSTLTIQRTQQEDSAVYLCASRLPGLPTYNEQFFGPGTRLTVL.

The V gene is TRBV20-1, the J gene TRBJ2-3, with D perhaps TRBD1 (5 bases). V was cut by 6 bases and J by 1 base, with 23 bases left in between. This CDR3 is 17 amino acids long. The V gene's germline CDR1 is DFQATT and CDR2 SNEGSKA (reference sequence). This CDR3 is CSATNPGGEGGTDTQYF. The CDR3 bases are TGCAGTGCCACCAATCCAGGTGGGGAAGGGGGCACAGATACGCAGTATTTT.

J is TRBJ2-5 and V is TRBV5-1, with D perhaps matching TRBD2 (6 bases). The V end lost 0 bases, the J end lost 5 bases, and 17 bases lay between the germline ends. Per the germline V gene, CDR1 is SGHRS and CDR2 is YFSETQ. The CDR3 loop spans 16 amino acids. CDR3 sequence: CASSLGGTLVMETQYF. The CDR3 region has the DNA TGCGCCAGCAGCTTGGGCGGGACTCTAGTAATGGAGACCCAGTACTTC. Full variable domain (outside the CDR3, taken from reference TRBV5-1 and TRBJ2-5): KAGVTQTPRYLIKTRGQQVTLSCSPISGHRSVSWYQQTPGQGLQFLFEYFSETQRNKGNFPGRFSGRQFSNSRSEMNVSTLELGDSALYLCASSLGGTLVMETQYFGPGTRLLVL.

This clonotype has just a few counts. In nucleotides, the CDR3 is TGTGCCATCAGTCTGCAAGGGACTAGCGGGGGAGCTATCCAAGAGACCCAGTACTTC. Translating gives CAISLQGTSGGAIQETQYF. The chain links TRBV10-3 to TRBJ2-5; 14 bases are a match to TRBD2. J gave up 1 base and V 5 bases, and 12 bases lay outside the gene matches. The CDR3 runs 19 residues. Germline loops: CDR1 ENHRY, CDR2 SYGVKD.

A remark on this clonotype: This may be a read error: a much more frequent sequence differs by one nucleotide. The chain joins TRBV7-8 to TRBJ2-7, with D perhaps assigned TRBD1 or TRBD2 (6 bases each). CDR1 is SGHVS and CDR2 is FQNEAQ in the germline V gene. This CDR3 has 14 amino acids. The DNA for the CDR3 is TGTGCCAGCAGCTTACTTTCCGGGGGCTACGATCAGTACTTC. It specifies CASSLLSGGYDQYF.

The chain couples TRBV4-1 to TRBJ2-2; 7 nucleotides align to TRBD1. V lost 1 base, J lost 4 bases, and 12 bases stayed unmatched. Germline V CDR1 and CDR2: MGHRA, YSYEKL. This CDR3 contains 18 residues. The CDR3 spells CASSQVAEGARVTGELFF. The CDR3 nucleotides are TGCGCCAGCAGCCAAGTGGCCGAGGGGGCTCGCGTCACCGGGGAGCTGTTTTTT.

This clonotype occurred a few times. The CDR3 coding sequence is TGTGCCAGCAGCATCGGCCGGGACCGGTCTCCCTACGAGCAGTACTTC. This translates into CASSIGRDRSPYEQYF. The chain employs TRBV7-8 and TRBJ2-7; tentatively, D is TRBD1 or TRBD2 (5 bases each). The V gene's germline CDR1 is SGHVS and CDR2 FQNEAQ. The CDR3 spans 16 residues. The ends were cut back, 5 bases at V and 2 bases at J, with 19 bases in the middle. The full variable domain, completed using reference TRBV7-8 and TRBJ2-7, is GAGVSQSPRYKVAKRGQDVALRCDPISGHVSLFWYQQALGQGPEFLTYFQNEAQLDKSGLPSDRFFAERPEGSVSTLKIQRTQQEDSAVYLCASSIGRDRSPYEQYFGPGTRLTVT.

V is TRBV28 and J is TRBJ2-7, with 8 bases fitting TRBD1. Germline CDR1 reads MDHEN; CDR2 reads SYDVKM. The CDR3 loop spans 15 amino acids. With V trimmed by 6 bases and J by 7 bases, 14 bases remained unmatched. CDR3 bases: TGTGCCAGCAGATCCGCGAGACAGGGGTTTCTTGAGCAGTACTTC. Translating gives CASRSARQGFLEQYF.

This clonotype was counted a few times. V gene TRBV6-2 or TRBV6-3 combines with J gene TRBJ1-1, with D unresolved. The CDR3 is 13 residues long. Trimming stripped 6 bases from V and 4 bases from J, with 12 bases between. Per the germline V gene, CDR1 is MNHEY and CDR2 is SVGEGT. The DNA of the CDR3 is TGTGCCAGCAGCCGAGGACGGATCACTGAAGCTTTCTTT. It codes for CASSRGRITEAFF.

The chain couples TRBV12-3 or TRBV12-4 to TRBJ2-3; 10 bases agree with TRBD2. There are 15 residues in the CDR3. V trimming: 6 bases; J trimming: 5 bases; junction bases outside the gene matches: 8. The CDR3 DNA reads TGTGCCAGCAGCCAACCTAGCGGGAGCTTAGATACGCAGTATTTT. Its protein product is CASSQPSGSLDTQYF.

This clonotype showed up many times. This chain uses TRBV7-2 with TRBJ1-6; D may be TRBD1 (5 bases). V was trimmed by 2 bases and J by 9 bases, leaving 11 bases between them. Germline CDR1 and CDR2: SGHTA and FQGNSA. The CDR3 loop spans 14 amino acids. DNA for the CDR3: TGTGCCAGCAGCTTAAGACAGTATGCTTCACCCCTCCACTTT. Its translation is CASSLRQYASPLHF. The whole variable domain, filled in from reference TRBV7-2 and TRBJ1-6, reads GAGVSQSPSNKVTEKGKDVELRCDPISGHTALYWYRQSLGQGLEFLIYFQGNSAPDKSGLPSDRFSAERTGGSVSTLTIQRTQQEDSAVYLCASSLRQYASPLHFGNGTRLTVT.